The rows below give T cell receptor beta chains drawn from one sample of a study of blood T cell repertoires in COVID-19. Repertoires were generated with immunoSEQ multiplex PCR, while TCRdb's copy carries only in-frame clones and drops some. The table shows roughly 180,000 clones, with 86% occurring only once. Material: peripheral blood. Receptor source: a man aged 55 to 69 with acute or convalescent COVID-19. Both conserved end residues are part of each CDR3. Each record gives: J gene, clone size, D gene, V gene, CDR3 protein. A D gene is named only where the DNA matches it firmly. Rows may omit the clone size; those that give it use once, few, many or a size class.

J gene: TRBJ1-3
clone size: once
D gene: TRBD1
V gene: TRBV5-4
CDR3 protein: CASSPPGQGANTIYF

J gene: TRBJ1-2
clone size: few
D gene: -
V gene: TRBV24-1
CDR3 protein: CATSDSAGLGGYTF

J gene: TRBJ1-2
clone size: -
D gene: TRBD1
V gene: TRBV10-3
CDR3 protein: CAARGDRAGYTF

J gene: TRBJ1-6
clone size: -
D gene: -
V gene: TRBV3-1/TRBV3-2
CDR3 protein: CASSQSQRGSPLHF

J gene: TRBJ1-5
clone size: few
D gene: TRBD1
V gene: TRBV5-8
CDR3 protein: CASSSRGRGNQPQHF

J gene: TRBJ2-7
clone size: -
D gene: -
V gene: TRBV21-1
CDR3 protein: CASSKDGGHNSLDEQYF

J gene: TRBJ1-6
clone size: -
D gene: -
V gene: TRBV6-1
CDR3 protein: CASSEGAGPFDPLHF

J gene: TRBJ1-3
clone size: few
D gene: TRBD1
V gene: TRBV7-8
CDR3 protein: CASSFNRGDGNTIYF

J gene: TRBJ1-1
clone size: -
D gene: -
V gene: TRBV2
CDR3 protein: CARQGSTEAFF

J gene: TRBJ2-1
clone size: -
D gene: -
V gene: TRBV19
CDR3 protein: CASSEGRWNEQFF

J gene: TRBJ2-2
clone size: -
D gene: -
V gene: TRBV5-4
CDR3 protein: CASSSPSGSNTGELFF

J gene: TRBJ1-2
clone size: -
D gene: -
V gene: TRBV6-5
CDR3 protein: CASSYSSGFYGYTF

J gene: TRBJ2-2
clone size: -
D gene: TRBD1
V gene: TRBV30
CDR3 protein: CAWSNRQGANTGELFF

J gene: TRBJ1-1
clone size: -
D gene: -
V gene: TRBV5-4
CDR3 protein: CASSSMGVKHTEAFF

J gene: TRBJ2-3
clone size: -
D gene: TRBD2
V gene: TRBV30
CDR3 protein: CAWSALAGYTDTQYF

J gene: TRBJ1-5
clone size: -
D gene: -
V gene: TRBV4-1
CDR3 protein: CASSQGRDYSNQPQHF

J gene: TRBJ1-1
clone size: -
D gene: -
V gene: TRBV18
CDR3 protein: CASSPRRPSSPNTEAFF

J gene: TRBJ2-1
clone size: many
D gene: TRBD2
V gene: TRBV5-1
CDR3 protein: CASSLGTSGRRLGVEQFF

J gene: TRBJ1-2
clone size: -
D gene: -
V gene: TRBV10-3
CDR3 protein: CAISERQDGYTF

J gene: TRBJ2-5
clone size: -
D gene: TRBD2
V gene: TRBV5-1
CDR3 protein: CASSPATSAQETQYF

J gene: TRBJ2-1
clone size: -
D gene: TRBD1
V gene: TRBV5-4
CDR3 protein: CASSSGQVSGNEQFF

J gene: TRBJ1-2
clone size: -
D gene: TRBD1
V gene: TRBV15
CDR3 protein: CATSPGQGYGYTF

J gene: TRBJ2-1
clone size: -
D gene: -
V gene: TRBV3-1/TRBV3-2
CDR3 protein: CASSRGSATYNEQFF

J gene: TRBJ1-4
clone size: -
D gene: -
V gene: TRBV4-1
CDR3 protein: CASSLGLGVAPPNEKLFF

J gene: TRBJ2-1
clone size: -
D gene: TRBD2
V gene: TRBV7-3
CDR3 protein: CASSPGAGVVGEQFF

J gene: TRBJ2-1
clone size: once
D gene: TRBD1
V gene: TRBV30
CDR3 protein: CAWSGPSRGRSGNEQFF

J gene: TRBJ2-3
clone size: -
D gene: TRBD2
V gene: TRBV29-1
CDR3 protein: CSVELAGGLTDTQYF

J gene: TRBJ2-3
clone size: few
D gene: -
V gene: TRBV7-9
CDR3 protein: CASRAWGERGRGDTQYF

J gene: TRBJ2-1
clone size: -
D gene: TRBD2
V gene: TRBV4-2
CDR3 protein: CASSQGELAGGYEQFF

J gene: TRBJ2-7
clone size: -
D gene: -
V gene: TRBV6-5
CDR3 protein: CASATGGRYEQYF

J gene: TRBJ2-6
clone size: -
D gene: TRBD1
V gene: TRBV28
CDR3 protein: CASSRGGAYYTGANVLTF

J gene: TRBJ2-2
clone size: -
D gene: -
V gene: TRBV10-2
CDR3 protein: CASRETGNTGELFF

J gene: TRBJ1-5
clone size: -
D gene: -
V gene: TRBV3-1/TRBV3-2
CDR3 protein: CASSQDLGQPQHF

J gene: TRBJ1-4
clone size: -
D gene: -
V gene: TRBV29-1
CDR3 protein: CSAREDATNEKLFF

J gene: TRBJ2-3
clone size: -
D gene: -
V gene: TRBV5-1
CDR3 protein: CASSGGAFSTDTQYF

J gene: TRBJ2-1
clone size: -
D gene: TRBD2
V gene: TRBV7-2
CDR3 protein: CASSVGLAAYNEQFF